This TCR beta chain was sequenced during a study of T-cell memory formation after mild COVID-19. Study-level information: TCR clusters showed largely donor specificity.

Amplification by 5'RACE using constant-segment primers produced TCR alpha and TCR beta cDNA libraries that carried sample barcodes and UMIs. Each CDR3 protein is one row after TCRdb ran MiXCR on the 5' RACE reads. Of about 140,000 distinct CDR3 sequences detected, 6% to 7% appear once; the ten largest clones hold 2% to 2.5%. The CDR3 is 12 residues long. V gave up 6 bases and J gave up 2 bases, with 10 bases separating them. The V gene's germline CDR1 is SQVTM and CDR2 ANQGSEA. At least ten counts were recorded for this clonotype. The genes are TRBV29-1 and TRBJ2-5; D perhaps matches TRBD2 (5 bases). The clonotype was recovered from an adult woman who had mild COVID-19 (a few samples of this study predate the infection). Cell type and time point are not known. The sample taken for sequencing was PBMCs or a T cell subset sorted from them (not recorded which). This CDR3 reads CSVAALQETQYF. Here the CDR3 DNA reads TGCAGCGTAGCGGCACTTCAAGAGACCCAGTACTTC. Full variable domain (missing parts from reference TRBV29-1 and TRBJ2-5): SAVISQKPSRDICQRGTSLTIQCQVDSQVTMMFWYRQQPGQSLTLIATANQGSEATYESGFVIDKFPISRPNLTFSTLTVSNMSPEDSSIYLCSVAALQETQYFGPGTRLLVL.